The T cell receptor (beta chain) under discussion was sequenced for a study of blood T cell repertoires in COVID-19. Repertoires were generated with immunoSEQ multiplex PCR, while TCRdb's copy carries only in-frame clones and drops some. Here the sample spans about 170,000 clones, about 89% being singletons. Sequencing was carried out using peripheral blood. This TCR came from a man between 65 and 79 years old with acute or convalescent COVID-19.

The CDR3 region has the DNA TGTGCCAGCAGCGCCGAGCGGGGGGGCGAGGTAGATACGCAGTATTTT. Its protein is CASSAERGGEVDTQYF. The genes are TRBV4-2 and TRBJ2-3; 10 bases map to TRBD2. The CDR3 spans 16 residues. Germline V lookup: CDR1 LGHNA, CDR2 YNFKEQ. Germline trimming cut 5 bases from V and 5 bases from J; bases unmatched to any gene: 10.